This T cell receptor (beta chain) derives from a study of STAT5B mutations in CD4+ large granular lymphocyte leukemia. Study findings and constraints: 8/27 top patient clones versus 2/35 control clones were TRBV06-family. Data were not HLA-matched across samples.

Controls came from buffy coats of healthy blood donors. TCRdb's copy holds only in-frame clones and misses some; the assay was immunoSEQ multiplex PCR. The sample includes fewer than 35,000 clones, 69% of them seen just once. In the case of this clone: Its antigen remains unknown.

V shed 1 base and J shed 0 bases, with 13 bases lying between them. The germline V gene encodes CDR1 MGHRA and CDR2 YSYEKL. This CDR3 comprises 16 residues. The V call is TRBV4-1, the J call TRBJ2-7; the D is unclear. This receptor was taken from a human donor in good health. The sequencing sample was made of CD4+ T cells from blood buffy coats. For the CDR3, the DNA is TGCGCCAGCAGCCAAGCCCTAGGCTTGGGCTCCTACGAGCAGTACTTC. Translation gives CASSQALGLGSYEQYF.